Following are 30 T cell receptor beta chains from one sample sequenced in a study of blood T cell repertoires in COVID-19. Sequencing used immunoSEQ multiplex PCR; TCRdb keeps in-frame clones, though not all of them. The repertoire includes around 95,000 clones, 90% to 95% of them detected once, and 2.1% sits in the top ten. Specimen: peripheral blood. The receptors come from a man aged 45-60 years with active COVID-19.

The chain recombines TRBV13 with TRBJ1-2; 7 bases match TRBD1. The germline V gene encodes CDR1 PRHDT and CDR2 FYEKMQ (reference sequence). The J segment lost 8 bases and the V segment lost 5 bases, leaving 11 bases of the junction unmatched. CDR3 length equals 14 residues. The CDR3 loop is CASSPRTGDSGYTF. CDR3 nucleotide sequence: TGTGCCAGCAGCCCACGGACAGGCGACAGCGGCTACACCTTC.

This sequence joins TRBV7-2 and TRBJ1-5, with D uncertain. Germline CDR1 and CDR2: SGHTA and FQGNSA. The CDR3 runs 15 residues. V lost 2 bases and J 9 bases, leaving 17 bases between the germline ends. CDR3 coding DNA: TGTGCCAGCAGCTTAACCCCAACGGGCGGGTTGCCCCAGCATTTT. This encodes CASSLTPTGGLPQHF.

The J gene is TRBJ2-7, the V gene TRBV7-8; 9 nucleotides align to TRBD1. The junction had 12 bases not matched to a gene; V was cut back by 5 bases and J by 4 bases. CDR1 SGHVS and CDR2 FQNEAQ come from the germline V gene. The CDR3 runs to 16 residues. The CDR3 DNA is TGTGCCAGCAGCCTAGTCGGAGGACAGGGGAGGTACGAGCAGTACTTC. This codes for CASSLVGGQGRYEQYF. Looking up the rest from reference TRBV7-8 and TRBJ2-7 gives the full variable domain: GAGVSQSPRYKVAKRGQDVALRCDPISGHVSLFWYQQALGQGPEFLTYFQNEAQLDKSGLPSDRFFAERPEGSVSTLKIQRTQQEDSAVYLCASSLVGGQGRYEQYFGPGTRLTVT.

The chain joins TRBV24-1 to TRBJ2-2; weak D call: TRBD1 (5 bases). V was pared by 4 bases and J by 0 bases, with 5 bases between. Germline V gene lookup returns CDR1 KGHDR and CDR2 SFDVKD. This CDR3 spans 14 amino acids. Here the CDR3 DNA reads TGTGCCACCAGTGACAGGGCGAACACCGGGGAGCTGTTTTTT. Translating it yields CATSDRANTGELFF.

This sequence joins TRBV18 and TRBJ2-7; 7 positions agree with TRBD2. Germline V lookup: CDR1 KGHSH, CDR2 LQKENI. CDR3 size: 13 residues. The V segment lost 6 bases and the J segment 3 bases; nucleotides outside the gene matches: 5. As DNA, the CDR3 is TGTGCCAGCTCGTTGAGCGGGAACTACGAGCAGTACGTC. As protein: CASSLSGNYEQYV.

The chain has TRBV20-1 and TRBJ2-5; 9 bases agree with TRBD1. Looked up from germline, CDR1 is DFQATT and CDR2 is SNEGSKA (reference sequence). V was clipped by 3 bases and J by 2 bases; unmatched bases: 10. This CDR3 region has 16 residues. The CDR3 DNA sequence: TGCAGTGCTAGTCGGACAGGGGATGGGACTCAAGAGACCCAGTACTTC. Its protein product is CSASRTGDGTQETQYF.

CDR3 loop: CASSERQGYYLFF. The CDR3 nucleotides are TGTGCCAGCAGTGAAAGGCAGGGATATTATCTGTTTTTT. V is TRBV6-1 and J is TRBJ1-4, with a tentative D call TRBD1 (5 bases). V was clipped by 2 bases and J by 14 bases, with 15 bases between them. The germline V gene has CDR1 MNHNS and CDR2 SASEGT. The CDR3 runs 13 residues.

The chain has TRBV5-6 and TRBJ1-2, with 8 bases lining up with TRBD1. The length of the CDR3 is 16 residues. The germline V gene has CDR1 SGHDT and CDR2 YYEEEE. With 3 bases clipped from V and 4 bases from J, the junction kept 11 bases outside the gene matches. For the CDR3, the DNA is TGTGCCAGCAGCTCCTATTTTGCCAGGGGGCCCTATGGCTACACCTTC. It codes for CASSSYFARGPYGYTF.

The genes are TRBV2 and TRBJ2-1, with 10 bases lining up with TRBD1. Germline CDR1 and CDR2: SNHLY and FYNNEI. The junction had 4 bases not matched to a gene; V was cut back by 2 bases and J by 6 bases. The CDR3 totals 15 residues. The CDR3 nucleotides read TGTGCCAGCAGTGAATGGGACAGGGGCCCCAATGAGCAGTTCTTC. Its protein is CASSEWDRGPNEQFF.

Only one count was recorded for this clone. This rearrangement joins TRBV7-2 to TRBJ2-1, with D perhaps matching TRBD2 (5 bases). Germline V CDR1 and CDR2: SGHTA, FQGNSA. The CDR3 length is 14 residues. With 1 base removed from V and 5 bases from J, the gap between germline ends came to 9 bases. CDR3 nucleotides: TGTGCCAGCAGCTTAGGGGGTAGCGACAATGAGCAGTTCTTC. It codes for CASSLGGSDNEQFF.

The chain joins TRBV9 to TRBJ2-1; D is undetermined. The CDR3 has 13 amino acids. Trimming pared 0 bases from V and 5 bases from J, leaving 6 bases between. Per the germline V gene, CDR1 is SGDLS and CDR2 is YYNGEE. CDR3 region: CASSVAQDNEQFF. CDR3 DNA: TGTGCCAGCAGCGTAGCCCAGGACAATGAGCAGTTCTTC.

The chain has TRBV2 and TRBJ1-1, with 7 bases identical to TRBD1. With 5 bases clipped from V and 4 bases from J, the junction kept 7 bases outside the gene matches. In germline, CDR1 is SNHLY, CDR2 FYNNEI. CDR3 size: 14 residues. This CDR3 reads CASSNRGVGTEAFF. In DNA form, the CDR3 reads TGTGCCAGCAGTAACAGGGGAGTGGGCACTGAAGCTTTCTTT. Looking up the rest from reference TRBV2 and TRBJ1-1 gives the full variable domain: EPEVTQTPSHQVTQMGQEVILRCVPISNHLYFYWYRQILGQKVEFLVSFYNNEISEKSEIFDDQFSVERPDGSNFTLKIRSTKLEDSAMYFCASSNRGVGTEAFFGQGTRLTVV.

This clone was detected only once. The gene calls are TRBV6-5 and TRBJ2-1, with 7 bases lining up with TRBD2. The CDR3 consists of 14 residues. CDR1 is MNHEY and CDR2 is SVGAGI in the germline V gene. With V trimmed by 2 bases and J by 10 bases, 8 bases remained unmatched. The CDR3 loop reads CASSYRPAGPEQFF. Here the CDR3 DNA reads TGTGCCAGCAGTTACAGACCAGCGGGACCAGAGCAGTTCTTC.

This sequence joins TRBV15 and TRBJ2-5; D call uncertain. V lost 1 base and J 1 base, leaving 10 bases between the germline ends. This CDR3 is 15 amino acids long. Looked up from germline, CDR1 is LNHNV and CDR2 is YYDKDF (reference sequence). The CDR3 bases are TGTGCCACCAGCAGAGCGACTTCCCCCCAAGAGACCCAGTACTTC. This codes for CATSRATSPQETQYF.

CDR3 coding DNA: TGTGCCAGCAGCTTGGGGGGACAGAACTATGGCTACACCTTC. Residues: CASSLGGQNYGYTF. The chain joins TRBV7-8 to TRBJ1-2, with 7 bases aligning to TRBD1. The V segment lost 3 bases and the J segment 2 bases; nucleotides outside the gene matches: 3. The CDR3 is 14 residues long. Germline CDR1 reads SGHVS; CDR2 reads FQNEAQ.

The rearrangement links TRBV19 to TRBJ1-5; TRBD1 might be the D (5 bases). Trimming took off 5 bases at V and 3 bases at J, with 11 bases between the two ends. CDR1 and CDR2 (germline): LNHDA, SQIVND (reference sequence). The length of the CDR3 is 14 residues. CDR3 residues: CASSARQLNQPQHF. The CDR3 nucleotides are TGTGCCAGTAGTGCCCGACAGCTCAATCAGCCCCAGCATTTT.

The genes are TRBV5-1 and TRBJ1-2; possible D gene TRBD1, 6 bases. There are 14 residues in the CDR3. Per the germline V gene, CDR1 is SGHRS and CDR2 is YFSETQ. V was trimmed by 2 bases and J by 3 bases, leaving 11 bases between them. In nucleotides, the CDR3 is TGCGCCAGCAGCTTCTCGGGACACGACTATGGCTACACCTTC. It codes for CASSFSGHDYGYTF.

The rearrangement links TRBV6-5 to TRBJ1-6, with 8 nucleotides matching TRBD1. This CDR3 has 14 residues. Germline CDR1 MNHEY, CDR2 SVGAGI. Trimming at V came to 7 bases and at J to 10 bases, leaving 9 bases not matched to a gene. The CDR3 region has the DNA TGTGCCAGCACCGGGACAGGCGAACGGTCACCCCTCCACTTT. This encodes CASTGTGERSPLHF.

V gene TRBV6-1 combines with J gene TRBJ1-3; D might be TRBD1 (5 bases). The length of the CDR3 is 13 residues. The V gene lost 3 bases and the J gene lost 2 bases, with 5 bases spanning the gap. Germline V gene sequence: CDR1 MNHNS, CDR2 SASEGT. This CDR3 reads CASSEGPGNTIYF. In DNA form, the CDR3 reads TGTGCCAGCAGTGAGGGGCCTGGAAACACCATATATTTT.

The CDR3 nucleotides read TGTGCCAGCAGTGAAAAGCTAGGTCGGGAGTCGAAGGACTACACCTTC. This encodes CASSEKLGRESKDYTF. V gene TRBV6-1 combines with J gene TRBJ1-2; D remains unclear. The germline gives CDR1 MNHNS, CDR2 SASEGT. The length of the CDR3 is 16 residues. V was trimmed by 2 bases and J by 10 bases, leaving 23 bases between them.

The chain recombines TRBV5-6 with TRBJ2-7; maybe TRBD1 (5 bases). The germline V and J ends were trimmed by 0 bases and 1 base, with 5 bases remaining between them. This CDR3 spans 13 amino acids. The V gene's germline CDR1 is SGHDT and CDR2 YYEEEE. The CDR3 sequence is CASSLGQSYEQYF. CDR3 sequence (DNA): TGTGCCAGCAGCTTGGGACAGTCCTACGAGCAGTACTTC.

The chain employs TRBV5-1 and TRBJ2-1, with 10 bases identical to TRBD1. The CDR3 totals 18 residues. Germline CDR1 reads SGHRS; CDR2 reads YFSETQ. The junction had 14 bases not matched to a gene; V was cut back by 1 base and J by 7 bases. This CDR3 is CASSLRPYFGQGENEQFF. For the CDR3, the DNA is TGCGCCAGCAGCTTGAGGCCTTATTTCGGACAGGGGGAGAATGAGCAGTTCTTC.

The chain carries TRBV5-6 and TRBJ2-5; 8 nucleotides align to TRBD1. This CDR3 has 14 amino acids. Germline V gene lookup returns CDR1 SGHDT and CDR2 YYEEEE. V lost 5 bases and J lost 5; bases outside the gene matches: 8. CDR3 DNA sequence: TGTGCCAGCAGGCTCGGACAGGGACGGGAGACCCAGTACTTC. Translating gives CASRLGQGRETQYF.

The rearrangement uses TRBV12-3 or TRBV12-4 and TRBJ1-1, with D uncertain. This CDR3 contains 11 residues. V lost 6 bases and J 2 bases, leaving 4 bases between the germline ends. CDR3 coding DNA: TGTGCCAGCAGCTCTAACACTGAAGCTTTCTTT. As protein: CASSSNTEAFF.

The gene calls are TRBV3-1 (or the pseudogene TRBV3-2) and TRBJ1-4, with 9 positions matching TRBD1. Germline lookup yields CDR1 LGHDT and CDR2 YNNKEL (reference sequence). J gave up 8 bases and V 3 bases, and 1 base lay outside the gene matches. The CDR3 is 13 amino acids. The CDR3 sequence is CASSQDRGEKLFF. The CDR3 DNA is TGTGCCAGCAGCCAGGACAGGGGCGAAAAACTGTTTTTT.

The chain couples TRBV29-1 to TRBJ2-2; D is perhaps TRBD1 (6 bases). This CDR3 is built from 13 residues. Trimming removed 6 bases from V and 4 bases from J, with 12 bases in between. CDR1 SQVTM and CDR2 ANQGSEA come from the germline V gene. For the CDR3, the DNA is TGCAGCGTCCTGATAGGGGGCACCGGGGAGCTGTTTTTT. It encodes CSVLIGGTGELFF.

The chain carries TRBV19 and TRBJ2-1; TRBD2 aligns across 13 bases. V lost 0 bases to trimming and J lost 4 bases; unmatched junction nucleotides: 3. This CDR3 is 17 amino acids long. Germline V gives CDR1 LNHDA, CDR2 SQIVND (reference sequence). The CDR3 bases are TGTGCCAGTAGTATAGACGGACTAGCGGGAGCTTACAATGAGCAGTTCTTC. Translated: CASSIDGLAGAYNEQFF.

V and J are TRBV5-1 and TRBJ2-5; D possibly corresponds to TRBD2 (5 bases). CDR1 and CDR2 (germline): SGHRS, YFSETQ. Trimming removed 4 bases at V and 2 bases at J, with 9 bases between. The CDR3 sequence is 13 residues long. The CDR3 DNA is TGCGCCAGCAGCCTGACTACACAAGAGACCCAGTACTTC. This codes for CASSLTTQETQYF. Supplemented by reference TRBV5-1 and TRBJ2-5, the full variable domain reads KAGVTQTPRYLIKTRGQQVTLSCSPISGHRSVSWYQQTPGQGLQFLFEYFSETQRNKGNFPGRFSGRQFSNSRSEMNVSTLELGDSALYLCASSLTTQETQYFGPGTRLLVL.

The chain couples TRBV18 to TRBJ2-7, with D possibly being TRBD1 (5 bases). Between the trimmed V and J ends, which lost 4 bases and 4 bases, there was a span of 11 bases. In germline, CDR1 is KGHSH, CDR2 LQKENI. This CDR3 region has 13 residues. The CDR3 DNA sequence: TGTGCCAGCTCACAGGGGATAAGTTACGAGCAGTACGTC. Translated, it gives CASSQGISYEQYV.

The V and J genes are TRBV12-5 and TRBJ1-6; 8 bases are shared with TRBD1. The CDR3 runs 18 residues. CDR1 and CDR2 (germline): LGHNT, FRNRAP. J gave up 5 bases and V 6 bases, and 15 bases lay outside the gene matches. The DNA for the CDR3 is TGTGCTAGTGGCCCGGGACAGGCGGCAGGGGCTAATAATTCACCCCTCCACTTT. This encodes CASGPGQAAGANNSPLHF.